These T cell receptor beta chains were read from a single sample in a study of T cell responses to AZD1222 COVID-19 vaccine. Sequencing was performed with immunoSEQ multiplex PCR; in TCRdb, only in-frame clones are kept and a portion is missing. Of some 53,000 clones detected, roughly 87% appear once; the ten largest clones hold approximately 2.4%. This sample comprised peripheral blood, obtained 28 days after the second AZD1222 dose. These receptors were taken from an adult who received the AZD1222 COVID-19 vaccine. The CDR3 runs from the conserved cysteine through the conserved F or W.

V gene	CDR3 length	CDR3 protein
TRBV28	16	CASSERGLGWADTQYF
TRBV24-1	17	CATSDLKGGTGANVLTF
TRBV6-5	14	CASKTSGPSYEQYF
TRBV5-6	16	CASSLRIGQSTDTQYF
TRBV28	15	CASSRQGAGNQPQHF
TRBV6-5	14	CASRRQGRRETQYF
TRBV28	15	CASSQDQRATGEQYF
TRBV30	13	CAWSNRGGQPQHF
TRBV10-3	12	CAISWTGDGYTF
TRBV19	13	CASNPDSNYGYTF
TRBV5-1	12	CASSLAGHEQYF
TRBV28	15	CASSLGDRGRNTIYF
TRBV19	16	CASRRREDRVNTEAFF
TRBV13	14	CASSLEVVEHEQYF
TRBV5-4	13	CASSSKYYNEQFF
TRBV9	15	CASSRGAGSNEKLFF
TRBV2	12	CASSADSYEQYF
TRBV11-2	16	CASSPVPPRGADTQYF
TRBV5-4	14	CAFARSGRSDTQYF
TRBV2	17	CASSEGTGPGAKNIQYF
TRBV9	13	CASSVEPGAEQYF
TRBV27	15	CASSFWVSGANVLTF
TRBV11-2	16	CASSLGGLADYNEQFF
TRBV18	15	CASSPALATNSPLHF
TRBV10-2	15	CASSDKRVSTDTQYF
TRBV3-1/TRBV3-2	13	CASSQFEISGYTF
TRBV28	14	CASSKGGSNQPQHF
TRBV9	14	CASSLGPPTEKLFF
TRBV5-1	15	CASSPRGGMNTEAFF
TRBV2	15	CASSDPWGRDEKLFF
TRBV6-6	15	CASSYPSGRANEQFF
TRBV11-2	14	CASRDLAGGNEQFF
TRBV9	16	CASSADPGQGTSGYTF
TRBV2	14	CASLMGAGANVLTF
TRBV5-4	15	CASSFLAGGGETQYF
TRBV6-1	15	CASSEATSYNQPQHF
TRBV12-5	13	CASGKREANEQFF
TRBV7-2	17	CASSSGGEAGGRDGYTF
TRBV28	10	CAPRANKEFF
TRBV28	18	CASSWPGQGFLRDQPQHF
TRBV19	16	CASSIGWDRAGTEAFF
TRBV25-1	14	CASGGVGSGNTIYF
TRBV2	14	CASSVAQNNSPLHF
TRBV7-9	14	CARMIGGNTGELFF
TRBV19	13	CASSIERGTEAFF
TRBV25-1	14	CASRPDRAADTQYF
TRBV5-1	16	CASSLGSGGSNQPQHF
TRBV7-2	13	CASSLVLPEKLFF
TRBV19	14	CASSLLAEIGIQYF
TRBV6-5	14	CASSWGGGGTEAFF
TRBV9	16	CASSPTPGGLGNEQFF
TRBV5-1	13	CASSLESFYGYTF
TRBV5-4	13	CASRPTGSEKLFF
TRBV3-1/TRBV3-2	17	CASSPFRIRGDDNEQFF
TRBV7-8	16	CASSFSVAGGTGEQYF
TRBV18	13	CASSQGANTEAFF
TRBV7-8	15	CASSLVRGAGEKLFF
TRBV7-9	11	CASSRVNTQYF
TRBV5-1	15	CASSPQQGLGTEAFF